This section outlines one T cell receptor beta chain sequence together with its context. Per the original methods: Nucleated cell counts were estimated from reference gene primer amplification. Assay: immunoSEQ multiplex PCR; the TCRdb copy retains only in-frame clones and omits some. V, J and clone size reflect that table, while D and trimming were determined from the DNA. The sample lists about 82,000 clones; approximately 82% were seen once. Per the germline V gene, CDR1 is SGHTA and CDR2 is FQGNSA. The V gene lost 7 bases and the J gene lost 7 bases, with 14 bases spanning the gap. The CDR3 is 13 residues long. These data come from a study of blood T cell repertoires in COVID-19. Study-level background: The United States, Italy and Spain supplied acute and convalescent COVID-19 samples. The cDNA or gDNA used as material had been derived from T cells, B-cell-depleted T cells, or PBMCs.

Sequencing was performed on peripheral blood. This TCR derives from a woman aged 60-70 years with acute or convalescent COVID-19. V and J are TRBV7-2 and TRBJ1-5; D not resolved. The DNA of the CDR3 is TGTGCCAGCACCCTAAGGTCGGAGCAGCCCCAGCATTTT. It is translated as CASTLRSEQPQHF. Combining the CDR3 with reference TRBV7-2 and TRBJ1-5 gives the whole variable domain GAGVSQSPSNKVTEKGKDVELRCDPISGHTALYWYRQSLGQGLEFLIYFQGNSAPDKSGLPSDRFSAERTGGSVSTLTIQRTQQEDSAVYLCASTLRSEQPQHFGDGTRLSIL.